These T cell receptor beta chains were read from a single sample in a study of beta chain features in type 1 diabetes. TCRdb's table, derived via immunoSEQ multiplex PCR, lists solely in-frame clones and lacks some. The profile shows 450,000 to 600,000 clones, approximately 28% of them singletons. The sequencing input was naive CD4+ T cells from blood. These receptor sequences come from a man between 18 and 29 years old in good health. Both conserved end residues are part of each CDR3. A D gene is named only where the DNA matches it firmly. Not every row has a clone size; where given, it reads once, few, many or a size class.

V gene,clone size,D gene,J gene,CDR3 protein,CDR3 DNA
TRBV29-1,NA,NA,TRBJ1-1,CSSLRGGDTEAFF,TGCAGCTCCCTGCGAGGGGGTGACACTGAAGCTTTCTTT
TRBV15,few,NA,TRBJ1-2,CATSRDKGPGNGYTF,TGTGCCACCAGCAGGGACAAAGGGCCCGGAAATGGCTACACCTTC
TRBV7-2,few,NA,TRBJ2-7,CASSPTSSEQYF,TGTGCCAGCAGTCCGACTAGTAGCGAGCAGTACTTC
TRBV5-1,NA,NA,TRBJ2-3,CASSLDSDLLTQYF,TGCGCCAGCAGCTTGGATAGTGACCTCCTTACGCAGTATTTT
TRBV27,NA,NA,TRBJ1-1,CASSLSVESGTEAFF,TGTGCCAGCAGTTTATCAGTAGAATCGGGTACTGAAGCTTTCTTT
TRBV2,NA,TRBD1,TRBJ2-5,CASRQGETQYF,TGTGCCAGTCGACAGGGAGAGACCCAGTACTTC
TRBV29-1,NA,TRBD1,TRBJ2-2,CSVGQGAGTGELFF,TGCAGCGTTGGACAGGGGGCAGGCACCGGGGAGCTGTTTTTT
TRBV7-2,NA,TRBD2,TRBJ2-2,CASSSSGKGGGELFF,TGTGCCAGCAGCTCCAGCGGGAAGGGCGGCGGGGAGCTGTTTTTT
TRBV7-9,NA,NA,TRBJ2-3,CASSFMTGWSTDTQYF,TGTGCCAGCAGCTTTATGACAGGTTGGAGCACAGATACGCAGTATTTT
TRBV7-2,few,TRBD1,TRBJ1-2,CASSLSRQGRHYGYTF,TGTGCCAGCAGCTTATCCCGACAGGGGAGGCACTATGGCTACACCTTC
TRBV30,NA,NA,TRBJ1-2,CAWSPAGFYGYTF,TGTGCCTGGAGTCCCGCCGGATTCTATGGCTACACCTTC
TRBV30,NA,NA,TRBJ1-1,CAWSGPIAFF,TGTGCCTGGAGTGGCCCTATAGCTTTCTTT
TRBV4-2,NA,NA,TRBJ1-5,CASSQVLGPGQPQHF,TGTGCCAGCAGCCAAGTACTGGGCCCGGGACAGCCCCAGCATTTT
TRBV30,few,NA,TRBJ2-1,CAWSVVGKADQQFF,TGTGCCTGGAGTGTGGTGGGAAAGGCGGATCAGCAGTTCTTC
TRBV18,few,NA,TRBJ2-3,CASSGAGTDTQYF,TGTGCCAGCTCAGGGGCAGGCACAGATACGCAGTATTTT
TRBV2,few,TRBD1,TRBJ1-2,CASSPEGQGNYGYTF,TGTGCCAGCAGTCCCGAGGGACAGGGGAACTATGGCTACACCTTC
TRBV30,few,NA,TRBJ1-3,CAWSVRRSSGNTIYF,TGTGCCTGGAGTGTCCGACGGTCCTCTGGAAACACCATATATTTT
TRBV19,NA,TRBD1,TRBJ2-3,CASRRTGFSDTQYF,TGTGCCAGTAGGAGGACAGGCTTCTCAGATACGCAGTATTTT
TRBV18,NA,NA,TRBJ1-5,CASSPEGMGNQPQHF,TGTGCCAGCTCTCCGGAGGGTATGGGCAATCAGCCCCAGCATTTT
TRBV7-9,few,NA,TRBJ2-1,CASSAPDQIRQFF,TGTGCCAGCAGCGCCCCGGACCAGATTAGGCAGTTCTTC
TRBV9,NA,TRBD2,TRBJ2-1,CASSVATVLAGENEQFF,TGTGCCAGCAGCGTAGCTACGGTACTAGCGGGGGAGAATGAGCAGTTCTTC
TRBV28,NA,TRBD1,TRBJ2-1,CASRGQGENEQFF,TGTGCCAGCAGGGGACAGGGGGAAAATGAGCAGTTCTTC
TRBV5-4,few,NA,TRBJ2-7,CASSLTSPSYEQYF,TGTGCCAGCAGCTTGACTAGCCCTTCCTACGAGCAGTACTTC
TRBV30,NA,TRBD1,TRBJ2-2,CAWSRGTGGRTGELFF,TGTGCCTGGAGCAGAGGCACAGGGGGCAGAACCGGGGAGCTGTTTTTT
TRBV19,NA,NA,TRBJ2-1,CASSPLGTEQFF,TGTGCCAGTAGTCCATTAGGCACTGAGCAGTTCTTC
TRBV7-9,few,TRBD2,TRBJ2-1,CASSFRLAGGIDEQFF,TGTGCCAGCAGCTTCCGACTAGCGGGAGGGATCGATGAGCAGTTCTTC
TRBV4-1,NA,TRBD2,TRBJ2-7,CSSSQPTSGSSYEQYF,TGCTCCAGCAGCCAACCCACTAGCGGGAGCTCCTACGAGCAGTACTTC
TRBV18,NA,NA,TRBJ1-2,CASSPAGEGYTF,TGTGCCAGCTCACCGGCCGGGGAAGGCTACACCTTC
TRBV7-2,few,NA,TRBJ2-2,CASSWTANTGELFF,TGTGCCAGCAGCTGGACAGCGAACACCGGGGAGCTGTTTTTT
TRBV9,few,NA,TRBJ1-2,CASSPRTDYYGYTF,TGTGCCAGCAGCCCCCGGACAGACTACTATGGCTACACCTTC
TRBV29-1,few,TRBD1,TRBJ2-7,CSVVYRGNYEQYF,TGCAGCGTTGTATACAGGGGGAATTACGAGCAGTACTTC
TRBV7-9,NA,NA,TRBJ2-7,CASSLFMGQQYF,TGTGCCAGCAGCTTATTCATGGGACAGCAGTACTTC
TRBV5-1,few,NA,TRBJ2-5,CASSLAEGATQYF,TGCGCCAGCAGCTTGGCCGAGGGCGCGACCCAGTACTTC
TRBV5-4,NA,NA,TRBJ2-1,CASSYQRASSYNEQFF,TGTGCCAGCAGTTACCAGCGGGCAAGCTCCTACAATGAGCAGTTCTTC
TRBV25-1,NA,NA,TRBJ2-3,CASSDRTALTQYF,TGTGCCAGCAGTGATCGAACAGCCCTTACGCAGTATTTT
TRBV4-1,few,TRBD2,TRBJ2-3,CASSQMLAGVDTQYF,TGCGCCAGCAGCCAAATGCTAGCGGGAGTTGATACGCAGTATTTT
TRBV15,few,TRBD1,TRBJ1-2,CATSRDLEGTDGYTF,TGTGCCACCAGCAGAGACCTTGAAGGGACAGATGGCTACACCTTC